What follows are 32 T cell receptor beta chains derived from one specimen sequenced in a study of beta chain features in type 1 diabetes. What was sequenced were expressed TCRB transcripts, since all of the isolated RNA had been reverse transcribed. Here immunoSEQ multiplex PCR was the method, and the copy in TCRdb shows in-frame clones only, minus some. The data hold some 410,000 clones, with approximately 14% observed a single time. The sample comprised naive CD4+ T cells from blood. Receptors were obtained from a young man in good health.

This clone was seen only a few times. The chain uses TRBV9 and TRBJ2-3, with 8 bases that match TRBD2. The germline gives CDR1 SGDLS, CDR2 YYNGEE. Losses at the gene ends were 4 bases for V and 3 bases for J; bases not matched to a gene: 7. The CDR3 is made up of 15 amino acids. The CDR3 DNA is TGTGCCAGCAGCACCCGGGAGGGCCCGACAGATACGCAGTATTTT. It codes for CASSTREGPTDTQYF.

This clone was observed a single time. The chain's CDR3 is CASSLSGIREDTQYF. CDR3 nucleotides: TGCGCCAGCAGCTTGTCCGGGATCCGTGAGGATACGCAGTATTTT. The J gene is TRBJ2-3, the V gene TRBV5-1; maybe TRBD2 (5 bases). V lost 1 base and J 6 bases, leaving 15 bases between the germline ends. The CDR3 runs 15 residues. Per the germline V gene, CDR1 is SGHRS and CDR2 is YFSETQ.

This clone occurred a few times. The CDR3 coding sequence is TGTGCCAGCAGCCCCGGACTAGCGGTTCACAATGAGCAGTTCTTC. Its translation: CASSPGLAVHNEQFF. The chain employs TRBV9 and TRBJ2-1; 10 bases fit TRBD2. V lost 4 bases to trimming and J lost 5 bases; unmatched junction nucleotides: 6. Germline V CDR1 and CDR2: SGDLS, YYNGEE. This CDR3 is 15 amino acids long.

This clone showed up just a few times. The chain is built from TRBV6-5 and TRBJ2-5, with D perhaps assigned TRBD1 or TRBD2 (5 bases each). Germline assignment: CDR1 MNHEY and CDR2 SVGAGI. Trimming shortened V by 7 bases and J by 5 bases, and 17 bases separated the two germline ends. The CDR3 has 14 amino acids. Here the CDR3 reads CASTPPGGLETQYF. DNA of the CDR3: TGTGCCAGCACTCCTCCTGGGGGTTTGGAGACCCAGTACTTC.

This chain links TRBV5-1 with TRBJ1-2; D perhaps matches TRBD1 (6 bases). Germline V gene sequence: CDR1 SGHRS, CDR2 YFSETQ. CDR3 length: 12 residues. The V and J ends lost 8 bases and 4 bases respectively, with 12 bases between them. The CDR3 spells CASSTGPYGYTF. The CDR3 bases are TGCGCCAGTAGCACAGGGCCCTATGGCTACACCTTC.

This chain joins TRBV7-2 and TRBJ1-2; 7 bases agree with TRBD1. The germline gives CDR1 SGHTA, CDR2 FQGNSA. The ends lost 4 bases at V and 4 bases at J; junction bases unmatched: 12. The CDR3 has 16 amino acids. DNA for the CDR3: TGTGCCAGCAGCTCCGAGCCGACAGGGTGGCTCTATGGCTACACCTTC. Residues: CASSSEPTGWLYGYTF.

The chain joins TRBV7-3 to TRBJ1-1; TRBD1 matches at 7 bases. V was clipped by 4 bases and J by 4 bases; unmatched bases: 3. From germline, CDR1 is SGHTA and CDR2 FQGTGA. The CDR3 extends over 13 amino acids. The CDR3 region has the DNA TGTGCCAGCAGCTCGACAGGGAGCACTGAAGCTTTCTTT. It codes for CASSSTGSTEAFF.

This chain connects TRBV19 to TRBJ2-7, with a weak D call TRBD1 (6 bases). Germline lookup yields CDR1 LNHDA and CDR2 SQIVND (reference sequence). The length of the CDR3 is 12 residues. V was trimmed by 6 bases and J by 7 bases, leaving 13 bases between them. CDR3 in amino acids: CASRGRDTEQYV. CDR3 nucleotide sequence: TGTGCCAGTAGAGGTAGGGACACTGAGCAGTACGTC.

This clone occurred a few times. The chain has TRBV30 and TRBJ2-7; 8 nucleotides match TRBD2. The CDR3 covers 13 residues. After removal of 2 bases from V and 7 bases from J, the junction contained 7 bases not matched to a gene. The germline V gene encodes CDR1 GTSNPN and CDR2 SVGIG (reference sequence). CDR3 in DNA: TGTGCCTGGAGTCCTCGGATAGCGGGGGAGCAGTACGTC. Translation gives CAWSPRIAGEQYV.

The rearrangement uses TRBV25-1 and TRBJ2-4; TRBD2 might be the D (6 bases). The V end was cut by 4 bases, the J end by 0 bases, with 19 bases between. The CDR3 runs 18 residues. Germline V gene sequence: CDR1 MGHDK, CDR2 SYGVNS. The CDR3 region has the DNA TGTGCCAGCAGTGGGGGTTGGGGAGGAGGGTTAGCCAAAAACATTCAGTACTTC. Protein: CASSGGWGGGLAKNIQYF.

The chain couples TRBV7-6 to TRBJ2-1; 7 bases agree with TRBD1. The V segment lost 5 bases and the J segment 5 bases; nucleotides outside the gene matches: 12. Germline V gene sequence: CDR1 SGHVS, CDR2 FNYEAQ. The length of the CDR3 is 16 residues. Written as DNA, the CDR3 is TGTGCCAGCAGCCCACTAACCGGGACAGATAACAATGAGCAGTTCTTC. It specifies CASSPLTGTDNNEQFF. Drawing the rest from reference TRBV7-6 and TRBJ2-1, the complete variable domain is GAGVSQSPRYKVTKRGQDVALRCDPISGHVSLYWYRQALGQGPEFLTYFNYEAQQDKSGLPNDRFSAERPEGSISTLTIQRTEQRDSAMYRCASSPLTGTDNNEQFFGPGTRLTVL.

This clone occurred a few times. CDR3 sequence (DNA): TGTGCCATCAGTGAGTCGGGCAGGGGTGAAAAACTGTTTTTT. It specifies CAISESGRGEKLFF. The genes are TRBV10-3 and TRBJ1-4, with D perhaps TRBD1 (6 bases). V dropped 0 bases and J dropped 7 bases, with 9 bases sitting between them. CDR1 ENHRY and CDR2 SYGVKD come from the germline V gene. The CDR3 is 14 amino acids.

This clone has more than one count but fewer than ten. The genes are TRBV11-2 and TRBJ2-2; D not resolved. The CDR3 contains 14 residues. Germline assignment: CDR1 SGHAT and CDR2 FQNNGV. The V end lost 0 bases, the J end lost 1 base, and 3 bases lay between the germline ends. DNA for the CDR3: TGTGCCAGCAGCTTAGAACGGAACACCGGGGAGCTGTTTTTT. As protein: CASSLERNTGELFF.

This clone was observed a few times. CDR3 protein: CSVERSYGYTF. As DNA, the CDR3 is TGCAGCGTTGAGAGGAGCTATGGCTACACCTTC. The chain joins TRBV29-1 to TRBJ1-2; D unclear. The CDR3 extends over 11 amino acids. The V gene lost 3 bases and the J gene lost 4 bases, with 6 bases spanning the gap. Germline CDR1 SQVTM, CDR2 ANQGSEA.

The V call is TRBV18, the J call TRBJ2-4; no firm D call. The CDR3 runs 14 residues. Germline CDR1 and CDR2: KGHSH and LQKENI. V lost 6 bases to trimming and J lost 1 base, with 10 bases between them. CDR3 DNA sequence: TGTGCCAGCTCGGGAAATTGGGCCAAAAACATTCAGTACTTC. Amino acid sequence: CASSGNWAKNIQYF.

The chain couples TRBV7-2 to TRBJ2-5; D is possibly TRBD1 (6 bases). This CDR3 spans 14 amino acids. Germline V gene lookup returns CDR1 SGHTA and CDR2 FQGNSA. Trimming stripped 6 bases from V and 1 base from J, with 12 bases between. The CDR3 DNA sequence: TGTGCCAGCAGTCCTACAGGGACCCAAGAGACCCAGTACTTC. Translating gives CASSPTGTQETQYF.

V usage is TRBV4-3 and J usage is TRBJ2-1, with D tentatively TRBD2 (6 bases). Germline V gene sequence: CDR1 LGHNA, CDR2 YSLEER. The CDR3 spans 16 residues. Trimming left V 2 bases short and J 6 bases short, with 17 bases between. The chain's CDR3 is CASSQRGLRFGNEQFF. The CDR3, as DNA: TGCGCCAGCAGCCAACGGGGACTTCGTTTTGGCAATGAGCAGTTCTTC.

The chain is built from TRBV4-3 and TRBJ2-5; the D gene is possibly TRBD1 (6 bases). The germline CDR1 and CDR2 sequences are LGHNA and YSLEER. Trimming cost V 0 bases and J 4 bases, with 18 bases left between them. The CDR3 is 17 amino acids. CDR3 coding DNA: TGCGCCAGCAGCCAAGATTTGGGGGCCGGGGCCGGAGAGACCCAGTACTTC. This gives the protein CASSQDLGAGAGETQYF.

In this sample, this clone turned up a few times. J is TRBJ2-7 and V is TRBV4-3; no firm D call. This CDR3 spans 14 amino acids. V was cut by 0 bases and J by 1 base, with 7 bases left in between. Germline V gene sequence: CDR1 LGHNA, CDR2 YSLEER. The CDR3 loop is CASSQEWGSYEQYF. The CDR3 bases are TGCGCCAGCAGCCAAGAATGGGGTTCCTACGAGCAGTACTTC.

V usage is TRBV4-2 and J usage is TRBJ1-5; D unclear. The CDR3 sequence is 13 residues long. Germline assignment: CDR1 LGHNA and CDR2 YNFKEQ. Trimming took 3 bases from V and 0 from J, leaving 3 bases between them. The CDR3 coding sequence is TGTGCCAGCAGCCACGGTAGCAATCAGCCCCAGCATTTT. This gives the protein CASSHGSNQPQHF.

The chain carries TRBV6-1 and TRBJ1-5; D not resolved. Germline V gene data show CDR1 as MNHNS and CDR2 as SASEGT. This CDR3 is built from 14 residues. The V gene lost 3 bases and the J gene lost 6 bases, with 12 bases spanning the gap. The CDR3: CASSELDGRQPQHF. CDR3 nucleotides: TGTGCCAGCAGTGAGCTGGACGGGCGTCAGCCCCAGCATTTT.

The V and J genes are TRBV6-5 and TRBJ2-7; D ambiguous. V was shortened by 5 bases and J by 4 bases, with 6 bases between the two germline ends. The germline V gene encodes CDR1 MNHEY and CDR2 SVGAGI. This CDR3 region has 11 residues. The CDR3 loop reads CASSDLYEQYV. The CDR3 region has the DNA TGTGCCAGCAGTGACTTGTACGAGCAGTACGTC.

This clone came up a few times. The chain carries TRBV28 and TRBJ2-3; 7 bases match TRBD2. This CDR3 contains 15 residues. CDR1 and CDR2 (germline): MDHEN, SYDVKM. The V segment lost 2 bases and the J segment 1 base; nucleotides outside the gene matches: 3. Here the CDR3 reads CASSLGLGRTDTQYF. CDR3 in DNA: TGTGCCAGCAGTTTAGGACTAGGGCGCACAGATACGCAGTATTTT.

This chain joins TRBV6-1 and TRBJ2-7, with D unresolved. Trimming took off 7 bases at V and 4 bases at J, with 8 bases between the two ends. This CDR3 contains 11 residues. The germline V gene has CDR1 MNHNS and CDR2 SASEGT. The DNA for the CDR3 is TGTGCCAGCACACGGAAATACGAGCAGTACGTC. Its protein product is CASTRKYEQYV.

This clone was seen more than once but under ten times. This chain connects TRBV7-2 to TRBJ2-5; D not resolved. This CDR3 is built from 12 residues. With 5 bases removed from V and 5 bases from J, the gap between germline ends came to 9 bases. CDR1 is SGHTA and CDR2 is FQGNSA in the germline V gene. The CDR3 region has the DNA TGTGCCAGCAGCCTAAACCGGGAGACCCAGTACTTC. Its translation is CASSLNRETQYF. The full variable domain, rest sourced from reference TRBV7-2 and TRBJ2-5, is GAGVSQSPSNKVTEKGKDVELRCDPISGHTALYWYRQSLGQGLEFLIYFQGNSAPDKSGLPSDRFSAERTGGSVSTLTIQRTQQEDSAVYLCASSLNRETQYFGPGTRLLVL.

A few counts support this clone. The rearrangement links TRBV9 to TRBJ2-1, with D tentatively TRBD1 (5 bases). Trimming stripped 0 bases from V and 5 bases from J, with 18 bases between. Looked up from germline, CDR1 is SGDLS and CDR2 is YYNGEE. CDR3 length: 17 amino acids. The CDR3, as DNA: TGTGCCAGCAGCGTAGACAACTTAAATTGGGGCAACAATGAGCAGTTCTTC. Translation: CASSVDNLNWGNNEQFF.

The genes are TRBV5-1 and TRBJ2-1, with D tentatively TRBD2 (6 bases). CDR3 length: 15 residues. Trimming pared 1 base from V and 4 bases from J, leaving 12 bases between. The V gene's germline CDR1 is SGHRS and CDR2 YFSETQ. The CDR3 protein is CASSLTSRTYNEQFF. The CDR3 bases are TGCGCCAGCAGCTTGACTAGCCGAACTTACAATGAGCAGTTCTTC.

In its sample, this clone was seen a few times. V gene TRBV13 combines with J gene TRBJ2-1; 13 bases line up with TRBD2. The V gene end was trimmed by 0 bases and the J gene end by 10 bases; junction bases not matched to a gene: 6. CDR1 PRHDT and CDR2 FYEKMQ come from the germline V gene (reference sequence). The CDR3 is made up of 16 amino acids. CDR3 amino acids: CASSLGGLAGKWEQFF. For the CDR3, the DNA is TGTGCCAGCAGCTTAGGGGGACTAGCGGGGAAGTGGGAGCAGTTCTTC.

This clone was seen more than once but under ten times. The chain has TRBV6-6 and TRBJ2-1, with D perhaps matching TRBD2 (5 bases). The CDR3 runs 15 residues. Germline CDR1 MNHNY, CDR2 SVGAGI (reference sequence). Between the trimmed V and J ends, which lost 6 bases and 4 bases, there was a span of 16 bases. The CDR3: CASSITLTGYNEQFF. Written as DNA, the CDR3 is TGTGCCAGCAGCATTACCTTAACGGGGTACAATGAGCAGTTCTTC.

The chain combines TRBV18 with TRBJ2-3; D uncertain. The CDR3 has 15 amino acids. Germline loops: CDR1 KGHSH, CDR2 LQKENI. V gave up 2 bases and J gave up 3 bases, with 12 bases separating them. The CDR3 protein is CASSPAQLDTDTQYF. CDR3 sequence (DNA): TGTGCCAGCTCACCAGCCCAGCTGGATACAGATACGCAGTATTTT.

This chain links TRBV2 with TRBJ2-1; D unresolved. V dropped 2 bases and J dropped 8 bases, with 10 bases sitting between them. Per the germline V gene, CDR1 is SNHLY and CDR2 is FYNNEI. This CDR3 has 13 residues. The CDR3 sequence: CASSELRIDEQFF. The CDR3 nucleotides read TGTGCCAGCAGTGAATTGAGGATCGATGAGCAGTTCTTC.

A note on this clone: Other DNA sequences within the sample encode an identical CDR3. The rearrangement uses TRBV5-1 and TRBJ2-5; D not certain. The germline V gene has CDR1 SGHRS and CDR2 YFSETQ. The CDR3 is 13 amino acids. Trimming removed 0 bases at V and 4 bases at J, with 7 bases between. CDR3 coding DNA: TGCGCCAGCAGCTTGGGCCCAGGAGAGACCCAGTACTTC. As protein: CASSLGPGETQYF. Drawing the rest from reference TRBV5-1 and TRBJ2-5, the complete variable domain is KAGVTQTPRYLIKTRGQQVTLSCSPISGHRSVSWYQQTPGQGLQFLFEYFSETQRNKGNFPGRFSGRQFSNSRSEMNVSTLELGDSALYLCASSLGPGETQYFGPGTRLLVL.